The table lists the clone carrying this TCR beta chain with a few counts. Its antigen is currently unknown. This record belongs to a study of CD8 T cells in ankylosing spondylitis. Notes on the study in general: Apparently characteristic of ankylosing spondylitis blood was a TCR beta motif (about 8 highly homologous variants).

V was cut by 5 bases and J by 6 bases, with 19 bases left in between. The CDR3 is 15 amino acids. From germline, CDR1 is DFQATT and CDR2 SNEGSKA (reference sequence). One entry per CDR3 protein results from TCRdb running MiXCR on the 5' RACE reads. The table has around 330,000 distinct CDR3 sequences, 11% seen once. The clonotype comes from a female donor with ankylosing spondylitis or in good health (not recorded which). This chain links TRBV20-1 with TRBJ1-4; D may be TRBD1 (5 bases). What was sequenced was blood, either unsorted or a sorted T cell fraction (not recorded which). The CDR3 spells CSAHLRGTGDEKLFF. Written as DNA, the CDR3 is TGCAGTGCTCATCTAAGGGGTACCGGGGATGAAAAACTGTTTTTT.